Reported below is one TCR beta chain. The antigen is undetermined. Extraction and reverse transcription of RNA yielded cDNA as the sequencing template. Sequencing was performed with immunoSEQ multiplex PCR; in TCRdb, only in-frame clones are kept and a portion is missing. The data show 130,000 to 150,000 clones, 45% to 60% seen once. The data are from a study of CD8+ T cells in alopecia areata. For the study at large: The study gave tofacitinib for 6 to 18 months, then 6 months off drug. Regarding the study as a whole: Scalp specimens additionally yield sequences from normal skin's resident alphabeta T cells.

Patients with alopecia areata provided lesional scalp punch biopsies as well as peripheral blood. Cell sorting was applied to PBMCs, and CD4+ and CD8+ T cells were collected. The CDR3 sequence is 12 residues long. Germline V CDR1 and CDR2: SEHNR, FQNEAQ (reference sequence). Trimming cost V 8 bases and J 6 bases, with 11 bases left between them. The TCR was taken from a human donor with alopecia areata. J is TRBJ1-5 and V is TRBV7-9; D not certain. The sample consisted of CD4+ T cells sorted from blood, taken at week 0. CDR3 bases: TGTGCCAGCGAGGCAGATGCTCAGCCCCAGCATTTT. Amino acids: CASEADAQPQHF.